The present entry profiles one TCR beta chain with its context. No antigen is known for it. Assay used: immunoSEQ multiplex PCR; TCRdb lists only in-frame clones, some missing. The sample lists more than 1 million clones; around 78% were seen once. The data stem from a study of shared clonotypes between healthy human individuals. Study-wide results and caveats: Relative to clonotypes present in all four donors, those not shared had lower generation probabilities.

The V segment lost 9 bases and the J segment 3 bases; nucleotides outside the gene matches: 7. Germline loops: CDR1 MDHEN, CDR2 SYDVKM. This CDR3 spans 15 amino acids. The specimen was memory CD4+ T cells from PBMCs. As to subset: CD45RA-negative fraction. V and J are TRBV28 and TRBJ2-1, with 11 bases fitting TRBD2. The origin of this receptor is a man aged 18 to 29 in good health. Some clones in this sample may be carry-over from other donors' samples. This CDR3 is CASRTGTSGYNEQFF. CDR3 in DNA: TGTGCCAGTCGAACCGGGACTAGCGGCTACAATGAGCAGTTCTTC.